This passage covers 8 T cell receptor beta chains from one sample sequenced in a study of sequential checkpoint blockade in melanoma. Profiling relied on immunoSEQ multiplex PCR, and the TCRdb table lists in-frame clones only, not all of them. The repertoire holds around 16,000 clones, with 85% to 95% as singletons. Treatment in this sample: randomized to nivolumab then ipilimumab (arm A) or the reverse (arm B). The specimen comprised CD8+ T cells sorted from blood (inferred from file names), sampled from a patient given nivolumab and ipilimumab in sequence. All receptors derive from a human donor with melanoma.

The CDR3 region has the DNA TGTGCCAGCAGCTTATTGGCAGGGGCTAACTATGGCTACACCTTC. Translation gives CASSLLAGANYGYTF. The V call is TRBV11-1, the J call TRBJ1-2; perhaps TRBD1 as D (6 bases). Germline CDR1 is SGHAT and CDR2 is FQDESV (reference sequence). The germline V and J ends were trimmed by 2 bases and 0 bases, with 10 bases remaining between them. The CDR3 has 15 amino acids. Drawing the rest from reference TRBV11-1 and TRBJ1-2, the complete variable domain is EAEVAQSPRYKITEKSQAVAFWCDPISGHATLYWYRQILGQGPELLVQFQDESVVDDSQLPKDRFSAERLKGVDSTLKIQPAELGDSAMYLCASSLLAGANYGYTFGSGTRLTVV.

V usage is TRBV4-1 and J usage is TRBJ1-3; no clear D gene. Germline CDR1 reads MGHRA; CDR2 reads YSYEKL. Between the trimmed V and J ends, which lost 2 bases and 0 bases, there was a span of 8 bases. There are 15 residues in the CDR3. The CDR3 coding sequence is TGCGCCAGCAGCCAAAGAGGGTCCTCTGGAAACACCATATATTTT. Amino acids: CASSQRGSSGNTIYF.

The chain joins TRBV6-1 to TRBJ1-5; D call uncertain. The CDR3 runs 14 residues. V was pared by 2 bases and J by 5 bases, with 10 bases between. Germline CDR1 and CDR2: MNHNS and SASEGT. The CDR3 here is CASSEREEDQPQHF. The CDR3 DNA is TGTGCCAGCAGTGAAAGAGAAGAAGATCAGCCCCAGCATTTT.

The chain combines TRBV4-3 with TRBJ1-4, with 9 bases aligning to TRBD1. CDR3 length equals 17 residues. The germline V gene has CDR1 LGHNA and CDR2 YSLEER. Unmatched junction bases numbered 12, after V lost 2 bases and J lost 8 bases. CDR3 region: CASSQRDHRGLGEKLFF. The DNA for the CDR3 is TGCGCCAGCAGCCAAAGGGACCACAGGGGGCTGGGAGAAAAACTGTTTTTT.

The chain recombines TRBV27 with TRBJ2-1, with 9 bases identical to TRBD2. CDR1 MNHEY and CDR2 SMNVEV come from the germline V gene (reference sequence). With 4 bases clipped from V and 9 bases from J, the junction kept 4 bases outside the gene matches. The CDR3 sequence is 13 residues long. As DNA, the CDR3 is TGTGCCAGCAGTTCGGTAGCGGGGGCTGAGCAGTTCTTC. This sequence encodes CASSSVAGAEQFF.

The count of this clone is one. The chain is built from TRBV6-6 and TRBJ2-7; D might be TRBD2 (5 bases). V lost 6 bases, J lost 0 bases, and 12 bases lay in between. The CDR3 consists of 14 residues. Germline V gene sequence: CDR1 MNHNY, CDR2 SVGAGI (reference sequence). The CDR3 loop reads CASSRTGSSYEQYF. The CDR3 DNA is TGTGCCAGCAGCCGCACGGGGAGCTCCTACGAGCAGTACTTC.

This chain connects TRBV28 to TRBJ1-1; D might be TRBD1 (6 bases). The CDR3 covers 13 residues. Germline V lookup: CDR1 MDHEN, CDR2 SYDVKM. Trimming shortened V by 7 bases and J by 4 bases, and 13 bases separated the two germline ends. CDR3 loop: CASKKDRTTEAFF. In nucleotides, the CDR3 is TGTGCCAGCAAAAAGGACAGAACCACTGAAGCTTTCTTT.

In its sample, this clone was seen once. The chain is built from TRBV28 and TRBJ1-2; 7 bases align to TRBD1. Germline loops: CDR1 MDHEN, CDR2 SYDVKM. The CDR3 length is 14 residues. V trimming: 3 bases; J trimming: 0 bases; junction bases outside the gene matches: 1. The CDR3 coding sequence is TGTGCCAGCAGTTTCGGGACAGCTAACTATGGCTACACCTTC. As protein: CASSFGTANYGYTF.